What follows is one T cell receptor (beta chain) and its context. It lacks a known antigen. This sequence may be a read error, since a much larger clone differs from it by one base. TCR beta VDJ combination and CDR3 sequence profiling used genomic DNA as the template. TCR repertoire sequencing was run on an Illumina HiSeq 2000. Under the source paper's analysis protocol: Repertoires were assessed using TRBV/TRBJ rearrangement plots, CDR3 size and DJ length profiles, and Simpson's diversity index. The most abundant DNA sequence in the deep sequencing data was defined as the immunodominant clone. CDR3 amino acid sequences were checked for sharing between subjects and were compared against published repertoires and the VDJdb database. TCRdb trimmed public reads at Q25 via fastp, called clones via MiXCR and kept in-frame beta chains. Each entry is one CDR3 protein sequence, shown with its most common DNA and genes. The V and J calls, along with clone size, are taken from TCRdb and not from the paper's own processing. The sample data list tens of thousands of distinct CDR3 sequences, and more than 40% of these were observed just once. About 66% of the sample belongs to the ten largest clones.

The CDR3, cysteine through phenylalanine, is 15 amino acids long. Left in the record is the CDR3 DNA by itself, 45 bases read in frame from the first base. V is cut by 5 bases and J by 4 bases, and the space between the germline ends is 17 bases. According to the germline V gene, CDR1 reads SGHAT and CDR2 reads FQNNGV. TCR repertoires of sorted CD4+ and CD8+ blood T cells from severe aplastic anemia patients and healthy subjects were deep-sequenced in the study. Ficoll-Paque density gradient centrifugation was used to isolate peripheral blood mononuclear cells. CD4+ and CD8+ T cells were sorted by FACS or magnetic beads before DNA extraction. The sample originates from a study of CD8+CD57+ T cells in acquired aplastic anemia (dated by TCRdb to between 2018 and 2020). About the study as a whole: DNA extracted from sorted CD4+ and CD8+ cells had a mean of roughly 3.4 ug, with a range of 0.2 to 27.4 ug. An average of roughly 10 million reads for CD4+ cells and 11.0 million reads for CD8+ cells was obtained from healthy donor samples. Broad study findings and their caveats: Twenty-nine CD8+ CDR3 sequences were found to be shared between patients and controls, but these sequences appeared to be highly expressed in patients and within the immunodominant clones of the patients. CD8+ Simpson's diversity did not differ significantly between patients and healthy controls (P=0.060).

Material for sequencing was sorted CD4+, CD8+, or CD8+CD57+ T cells (not recorded which) from PBMCs. The chain uses TRBV11-2 and TRBJ1-2; the D gene identity is not certain. This receptor was identified in a human donor in good health, serving as a control. The CDR3 protein: CASSPPPQGGYGYTF. In nucleotides, the sequence is TGTGCCAGCAGCCCCCCGCCGCAAGGAGGCTATGGCTACACCTTC.